The rows below give T cell receptor beta chains drawn from one sample of a study of blood T cell repertoires in COVID-19. Using immunoSEQ multiplex PCR, the repertoire was profiled, and TCRdb retains in-frame clones only, with some absent. The table shows 200,000 to 250,000 clones, with roughly 90% occurring only once. The material sequenced was PBMCs or T cells enriched from blood (not recorded which). These receptors all stem from a man younger than 35 with acute COVID-19. Both conserved end residues are part of each CDR3. D genes are given only for firm matches. The listing skips clone size in some rows; elsewhere it reads once, few, many or a size class.

D gene	clone size	V gene	J gene	CDR3 DNA	CDR3 protein
TRBD2	.	TRBV19	TRBJ2-1	TGTGCCAGTAGTCCCGGGACTAGCGGGAGCTCCTACAATGAGCAGTTCTTC	CASSPGTSGSSYNEQFF
.	.	TRBV13	TRBJ2-7	TGTGCCAGCAGCGCAGGGTACCCTCACGAGCAGTACTTC	CASSAGYPHEQYF
.	.	TRBV9	TRBJ2-1	TGTGCCAGCAGCGTGGGCAGCAATGAGCAGTTCTTC	CASSVGSNEQFF
.	once	TRBV9	TRBJ2-1	TGTGCCAGCGCCGCTGGCGGGGAGCAGTTCTTC	CASAAGGEQFF
TRBD2	.	TRBV19	TRBJ2-1	TGTGCCAGTAGTATAGCGGGCGGGAGCCCTACCGATGAGCAGTTCTTC	CASSIAGGSPTDEQFF
.	.	TRBV6-5	TRBJ2-2	TGTGCCAGCAGTTACTCGATGGGGGGCGGGGAGCTGTTTTTT	CASSYSMGGGELFF
TRBD2	.	TRBV5-1	TRBJ2-1	TGCGCCAGCAGCTTGGGTCTAGCGGAGGACAATGAGCAGTTCTTC	CASSLGLAEDNEQFF
.	.	TRBV6-1	TRBJ1-1	TGTGCCAGCAGTGAATACCGGGACACCGAACGTCCTGAAGCTTTCTTT	CASSEYRDTERPEAFF
TRBD2	.	TRBV27	TRBJ2-1	TGTGCCAGCCCAGGACTAGGGAGGGACAATGAGCAGTTCTTC	CASPGLGRDNEQFF
TRBD1	.	TRBV19	TRBJ1-1	TGTGCCAGACCGACAGGGGCGATGAACACTGAAGCTTTCTTT	CARPTGAMNTEAFF
.	once	TRBV28	TRBJ1-2	TGTGCCAGCAGTTTAGGGGGGGGCCACTATGGCTACACCTTC	CASSLGGGHYGYTF
TRBD2	few	TRBV28	TRBJ2-1	TGTGCCAGCCACGGGACTAGCGGGAGCTCCTACAATGAGCAGTTCTTC	CASHGTSGSSYNEQFF
.	.	TRBV29-1	TRBJ2-1	TGCAGCGTTGAAGATCCCCAGGGTAAATGGGTGAATGAGCAGTTCTTC	CSVEDPQGKWVNEQFF
.	.	TRBV6-5	TRBJ2-7	TGTGCCAGCAGTTATCGGACAGAAGGACACGAGCAGTACTTC	CASSYRTEGHEQYF
.	.	TRBV5-4	TRBJ2-2	TGTGCCAGCAGCTTGGCCAGGCCGGTAACCGGGGAGCTGTTTTTT	CASSLARPVTGELFF
.	.	TRBV18	TRBJ2-1	TGTGCCAGCTCACCACTAGTAGGCAGGGGCAATGAGCAGTTCTTC	CASSPLVGRGNEQFF
TRBD1	.	TRBV7-6	TRBJ1-4	TGTGCCAGCAGCCGGACAGGGGAGAAGGAAAAACTGTTTTTT	CASSRTGEKEKLFF
.	.	TRBV25-1	TRBJ1-1	TGTGCCAGCAGTGGACAGTCGAACACTGAAGCTTTCTTT	CASSGQSNTEAFF
.	.	TRBV7-8	TRBJ1-6	TGTGCCAGCAGCAGACGGACAGCGAATAATTCACCCCTCCACTTT	CASSRRTANNSPLHF
TRBD2	once	TRBV4-1	TRBJ2-1	TGCGCCAGCAGCCAAGGGCCTAGCGGGGCCAGTACCTACAATGAGCAGTTCTTC	CASSQGPSGASTYNEQFF
.	.	TRBV29-1	TRBJ2-1	TGCAGCGTTGACGGGGAGTCCAGCTCCTACAATGAGCAGTTCTTC	CSVDGESSSYNEQFF
.	.	TRBV9	TRBJ1-1	TGTGCCAGCAGCGTAGTGAACAGGAACACTGAAGCTTTCTTT	CASSVVNRNTEAFF
.	.	TRBV7-2	TRBJ2-3	TGTGCCAGCAGCTTAGTAGGGGCTGAAGGAGATACGCAGTATTTT	CASSLVGAEGDTQYF
.	.	TRBV29-1	TRBJ2-1	TGCAGTGCGACTAGTCTTATTGAGCAGTTCTTC	CSATSLIEQFF
TRBD1	.	TRBV27	TRBJ1-3	TGTGCCAGCTCCCACAGGGGGCCGGGTCCGGGCACCATATATTTT	CASSHRGPGPGTIYF
.	.	TRBV11-2	TRBJ1-2	TGTGCCAGCAGCTCCGGGAGCAACTATGGCTACACCTTC	CASSSGSNYGYTF
.	.	TRBV30	TRBJ1-1	TGTGCCTGCCAGAACTCGCGGCTCACTGAAGCTTTCTTT	CACQNSRLTEAFF
.	once	TRBV11-2	TRBJ2-7	TGTGCCAGCAGCTGGTTGGGGAGTCGGTACGAGCAGTACTTC	CASSWLGSRYEQYF
.	few	TRBV4-1	TRBJ2-7	TGCGCCAGCAGCCAAGCGGGACATTCCTACGAGCAGTACTTC	CASSQAGHSYEQYF
.	.	TRBV5-5	TRBJ2-7	TGTGCCAGCAGCTTGGAGGGGGGGGAGGGCACCTACGAGCAGTACTTC	CASSLEGGEGTYEQYF
TRBD1	.	TRBV20-1	TRBJ2-2	TGCAGTGCTAGTGGGACAGTGGGTACGAACACCGGGGAGCTGTTTTTT	CSASGTVGTNTGELFF
.	few	TRBV6-5	TRBJ2-1	TGTGCCAGCAGGGATGGGGCCGGGGAGCAGTTCTTC	CASRDGAGEQFF
TRBD2	few	TRBV9	TRBJ2-1	TGTGCCAGCAGCGCGCCCCGCTCCGGGACTAGTGACCCCAATGAGCAGTTCTTC	CASSAPRSGTSDPNEQFF
TRBD2	few	TRBV3-1/TRBV3-2	TRBJ2-7	TGTGCCAGCAGCCAACATGGGACTAGCGGGACCTACGAGCAGTACTTC	CASSQHGTSGTYEQYF
.	.	TRBV2	TRBJ1-1	TGTGCCAGCAGTGTCTATGAGAACACTGAAGCTTTCTTT	CASSVYENTEAFF
.	once	TRBV21-1	TRBJ1-4	TGTGCCAGCAGCCCGGGACAGGGGGCGTGGAAACTGTTTTTT	CASSPGQGAWKLFF
.	.	TRBV7-2	TRBJ1-5	TGTGCCAGCAGCTTAGGTCCCGGGGGTAGGTCCAATCAGCCCCAGCATTTT	CASSLGPGGRSNQPQHF
.	.	TRBV5-4	TRBJ1-1	TGTGCCAGCAGCGTACAGGGCGGCTTCGCTGAAGCTTTCTTT	CASSVQGGFAEAFF
.	.	TRBV5-1	TRBJ1-2	TGCGCCAGCAGCTTATCAGGGGATGCCGCCTATGGCTACACCTTC	CASSLSGDAAYGYTF
.	few	TRBV5-1	TRBJ1-1	TGCGCCAGCAGCCTGTACGCTCAGGACACTGAAGCTTTCTTT	CASSLYAQDTEAFF
.	.	TRBV2	TRBJ2-2	TGTGCCAGCACCGGGTCTAACACCGGGGAGCTGTTTTTT	CASTGSNTGELFF
.	.	TRBV28	TRBJ1-4	TGTGCCAGCAGCCTAACTTCTAATGAAAAACTGTTTTTT	CASSLTSNEKLFF
TRBD2	.	TRBV7-3	TRBJ2-1	TGTGCCAGCAGCTTGGTGGGAGGGACCTACAATGAGCAGTTCTTC	CASSLVGGTYNEQFF
.	.	TRBV7-2	TRBJ1-1	TGTGCCAGCAGCTTAGCCGACAGGAACACTGAAGCTTTCTTT	CASSLADRNTEAFF
.	.	TRBV28	TRBJ2-1	TGTGCCAGCAGTGGTTGGGGGGGCAGCTCCTACAATGAGCAGTTCTTC	CASSGWGGSSYNEQFF
.	.	TRBV4-3	TRBJ2-1	TGCGCCAGCAGCCAAGACGGGGAGTCCAATGAGCAGTTCTTC	CASSQDGESNEQFF
TRBD2	once	TRBV12-3/TRBV12-4	TRBJ2-1	TGTGCCAGCAGTTTAGGGGATGGGGAGGGGCAGTTCTTC	CASSLGDGEGQFF
.	.	TRBV4-1	TRBJ2-7	TGCGCCAGCAGCCTTCAACAGGACTACGAGCAGTACTTC	CASSLQQDYEQYF
TRBD2	once	TRBV7-8	TRBJ2-3	TGTGCCAGCAGCTTAACCTGGTACCTAGCGGGAGGGCCCGGCACAGATACGCAGTATTTT	CASSLTWYLAGGPGTDTQYF
.	.	TRBV28	TRBJ2-2	TGTGCCATGCAGGGGCGGAACACCGGGGAGCTGTTTTTT	CAMQGRNTGELFF
TRBD1	.	TRBV11-2	TRBJ1-2	TGTGCCAGCAGCGTTACAGGGGGCGGCAACTATGGCTACACCTTC	CASSVTGGGNYGYTF
.	.	TRBV21-1	TRBJ1-4	TGTGCCAGCAGCAACGACAGGGGCAATGAAAAACTGTTTTTT	CASSNDRGNEKLFF
.	.	TRBV20-1	TRBJ2-7	TGCAGTGCGGAGTTCTCCTACGAGCAGTACTTC	CSAEFSYEQYF
.	.	TRBV2	TRBJ2-4	TGTGCCAGCGGGGGCATAGCCAAAAACATTCAGTACTTC	CASGGIAKNIQYF
.	.	TRBV20-1	TRBJ2-3	TGCAGTGCTGAGAGGGGGGATACGCAGTATTTT	CSAERGDTQYF
.	.	TRBV28	TRBJ2-7	TGTGCCAGCAGTTTAACCAGAACTAGCGAGCAGTACTTC	CASSLTRTSEQYF
TRBD1	.	TRBV5-4	TRBJ2-7	TGTGCCAGCAGCTTGAAGGGCCCGACAGGGGCCGAGCAGTACTTC	CASSLKGPTGAEQYF
.	.	TRBV27	TRBJ1-1	TGTGCCAGCAGTCCCCCCGGGTACACTGAAGCTTTCTTT	CASSPPGYTEAFF
TRBD1	once	TRBV5-1	TRBJ2-3	TGCGCCAGCAGCCCGGGACAGAGCACAGATACGCAGTATTTT	CASSPGQSTDTQYF
.	.	TRBV4-3	TRBJ1-6	TGCGCCAGCAGCCAAGATCGGCAAGGGGATTCACCCCTCCACTTT	CASSQDRQGDSPLHF